This T cell receptor beta chain was sequenced during a study of OX40 agonist ivuxolimab in advanced cancers. Study-level background: Hepatocellular carcinoma, melanoma, renal cell or head and neck cancer was diagnosed in the dose-escalation patients. The eligibility criteria allowed prior anti-PD-1, anti-PD-L1 or anti-CTLA-4 therapy, and 40% had some. Aged roughly 23 to 79 with a mean of 60 years, they were 75% to 85% male. Study outcomes and limitations: At 0.1 to 3.0 mg/kg, clonal expansion of CD4+ and CD8+ blood T cells had occurred by week 6.

Per germline, CDR1 ENHRY and CDR2 SYGVKD. Losses at the gene ends were 3 bases for V and 0 bases for J; bases not matched to a gene: 6. The CDR3 runs to 17 residues. The repertoire was sequenced with immunoSEQ multiplex PCR; TCRdb's copy has only in-frame clones and lacks some. The sample has about 35,000 clones; 92% are singletons. Worth noting for this clone: Its antigen is unidentified.

The starting material was CD4+ or CD8+ T cells sorted from blood, obtained in a trial of the OX40 agonist ivuxolimab. The gene calls are TRBV10-3 and TRBJ1-5; 9 positions match TRBD1. The TCR originated in an adult with an advanced solid tumor such as melanoma, head and neck, liver or kidney cancer. DNA of the CDR3: TGTGCCATCAGTGACCCGGGACAGGGTTATAGCAATCAGCCCCAGCATTTT. This codes for CAISDPGQGYSNQPQHF.